This T cell receptor beta chain was sequenced during a study of Graves' ophthalmopathy and Graves' hyperthyroidism. This clonotype was detected ten times or more. V was clipped by 6 bases and J by 6 bases, with 9 bases between them. The CDR3 is 11 residues long. The germline V gene encodes CDR1 SQVTM and CDR2 ANQGSEA. From RNA, the CDR3 regions of TCR beta chains were amplified and sequenced. First-round RT-PCR used HTBI primers; second-round multiplex PCR followed. Each CDR3 protein is one row after TCRdb ran MiXCR on the multiplex PCR reads. The data show fewer than 400,000 distinct CDR3 sequences, with roughly 18% seen just once and about 1.6% held by the top ten.

The receptor was isolated from a woman under 30 with Graves' ophthalmopathy. The chain links TRBV29-1 to TRBJ2-4; unclear D gene. The sample taken for sequencing was peripheral blood. CDR3 amino acids: CSVTSLNIQYF. The CDR3 bases are TGCAGCGTAACCAGTCTAAACATTCAGTACTTC.